The 3 T cell receptor beta chains presented below share a single source sample, sequenced in a study of shared clonotypes between healthy human individuals. Sequencing was performed with immunoSEQ multiplex PCR; in TCRdb, only in-frame clones are kept and a portion is missing. The sample contains about 2.4 million clones, 93% of which appear only once. Sequenced: naive CD4+ T cells from PBMCs. Subset noted: CD45RA+ positively selected. Source of these receptors: a man aged 18-30 years in good health. Some clones in this sample may be carry-over from other donors' samples.

This clone came up a few times. The CDR3 nucleotides read TGTGCCAGCAGCTCCCTGGGGGTGAACACTGAAGCTTTCTTT. Its translation is CASSSLGVNTEAFF. The V gene is TRBV7-3, the J gene TRBJ1-1; the D gene is possibly TRBD1 (5 bases). The V gene lost 4 bases and the J gene lost 0 bases, with 9 bases spanning the gap. There are 14 residues in the CDR3. The germline V gene encodes CDR1 SGHTA and CDR2 FQGTGA.

The chain joins TRBV18 to TRBJ2-7; no clear D gene. V was shortened by 6 bases and J by 3 bases, with 12 bases between the two germline ends. The CDR3 consists of 13 residues. The germline CDR1 and CDR2 sequences are KGHSH and LQKENI. CDR3 region: CASSAGHGYEQYF. The CDR3 DNA reads as TGTGCCAGCTCCGCTGGCCACGGCTACGAGCAGTACTTC.

V is TRBV28 and J is TRBJ1-2, with TRBD1 matching 9 bases. The germline V gene encodes CDR1 MDHEN and CDR2 SYDVKM. Germline trimming cut 5 bases from V and 3 bases from J; bases unmatched to any gene: 13. CDR3 size: 17 residues. CDR3 coding DNA: TGTGCCAGCAGTAGCGGGACAGGGTACGTCGCGGACTATGGCTACACCTTC. Its protein product is CASSSGTGYVADYGYTF.